The clone carrying this T cell receptor beta chain appeared once. What it recognizes is unknown. TCRdb used MiXCR to reprocess the 5' RACE reads, holding one entry per CDR3 protein. The sample contains roughly 580,000 distinct CDR3 sequences, under 20% of which appear only once. These data originate in a study of T-cell memory formation after mild COVID-19. Overall study context: There were largely donor-specific TCR clusters. Regarding the study as a whole: While clones contracting from day 15 to 85 were balanced between CD4 and CD8, later expanders leaned CD4+. Contracting clones localized mainly to CM and EM when CD4+ and mainly to EMRA when CD8+. Within pre-infection memory, some responding clones were found, suggesting cross-reactive memory joined.

The CDR3 is made up of 15 amino acids. Trimming stripped 7 bases from V and 6 bases from J, with 19 bases between. The sample consisted of PBMCs or a T cell subset sorted from them (not recorded which). The origin of this receptor is an adult woman who had mild COVID-19 (a few samples of this study predate the infection). Cell type and time point are not known. The V call is TRBV12-3 or TRBV12-4, the J call TRBJ1-5; D is possibly TRBD1 (5 bases). The CDR3 DNA is TGTGCCAGCACTCCGACCTTGGGGGGGATTCAGCCCCAGCATTTT. Translating gives CASTPTLGGIQPQHF.